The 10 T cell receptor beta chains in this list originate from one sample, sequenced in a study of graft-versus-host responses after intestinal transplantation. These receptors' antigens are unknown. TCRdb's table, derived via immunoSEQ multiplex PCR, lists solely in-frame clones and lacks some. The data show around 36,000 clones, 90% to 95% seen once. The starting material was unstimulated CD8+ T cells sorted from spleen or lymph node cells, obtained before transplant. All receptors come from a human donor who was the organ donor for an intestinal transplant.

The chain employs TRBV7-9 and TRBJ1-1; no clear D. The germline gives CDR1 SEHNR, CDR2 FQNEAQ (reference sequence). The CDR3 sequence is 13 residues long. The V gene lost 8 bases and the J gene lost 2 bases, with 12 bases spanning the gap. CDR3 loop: CASPHPPNTEAFF. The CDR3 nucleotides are TGTGCCAGCCCCCACCCGCCAAACACTGAAGCTTTCTTT.

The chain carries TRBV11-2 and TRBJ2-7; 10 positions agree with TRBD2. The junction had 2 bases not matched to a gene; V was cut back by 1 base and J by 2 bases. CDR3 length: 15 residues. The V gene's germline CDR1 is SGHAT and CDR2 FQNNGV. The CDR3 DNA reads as TGTGCCAGCAGCTTAGGAGCGGGGGGGCCCTACGAGCAGTACTTC. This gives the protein CASSLGAGGPYEQYF.

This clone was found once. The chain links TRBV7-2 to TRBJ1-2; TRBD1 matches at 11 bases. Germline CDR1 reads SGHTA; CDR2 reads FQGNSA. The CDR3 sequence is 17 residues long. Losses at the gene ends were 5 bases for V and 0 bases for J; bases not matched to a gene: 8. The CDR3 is CASSDGTGGGPNYGYTF. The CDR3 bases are TGTGCCAGCAGCGACGGGACAGGGGGGGGCCCTAACTATGGCTACACCTTC. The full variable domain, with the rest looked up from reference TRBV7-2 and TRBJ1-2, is GAGVSQSPSNKVTEKGKDVELRCDPISGHTALYWYRQSLGQGLEFLIYFQGNSAPDKSGLPSDRFSAERTGGSVSTLTIQRTQQEDSAVYLCASSDGTGGGPNYGYTFGSGTRLTVV.

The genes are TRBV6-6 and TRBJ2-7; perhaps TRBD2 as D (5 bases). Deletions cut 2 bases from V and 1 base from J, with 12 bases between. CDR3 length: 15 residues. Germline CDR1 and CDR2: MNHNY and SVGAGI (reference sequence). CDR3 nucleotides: TGTGCCAGCAGTTACCCCCCGGGGAGTTCCTACGAGCAGTACTTC. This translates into CASSYPPGSSYEQYF.

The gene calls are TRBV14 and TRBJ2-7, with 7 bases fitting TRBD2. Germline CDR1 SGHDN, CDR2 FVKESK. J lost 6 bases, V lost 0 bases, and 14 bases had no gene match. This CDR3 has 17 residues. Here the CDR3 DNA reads TGTGCCAGCAGCCAAGATACTGAAGCGGGGCCCATCGGCGAGCAGTACTTC. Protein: CASSQDTEAGPIGEQYF.

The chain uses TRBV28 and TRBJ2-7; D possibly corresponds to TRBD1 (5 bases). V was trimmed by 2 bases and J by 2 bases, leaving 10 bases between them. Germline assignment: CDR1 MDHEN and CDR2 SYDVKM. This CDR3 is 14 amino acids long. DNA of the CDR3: TGTGCCAGCAGTTTACCAGGGTTAGCCTACGAGCAGTACTTC. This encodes CASSLPGLAYEQYF.

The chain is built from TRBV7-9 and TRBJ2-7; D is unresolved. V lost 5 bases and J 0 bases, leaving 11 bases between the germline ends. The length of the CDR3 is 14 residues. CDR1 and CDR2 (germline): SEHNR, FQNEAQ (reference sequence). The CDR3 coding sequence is TGTGCCAGCAGCCCGATCGGTAGCTCCTACGAGCAGTACTTC. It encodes CASSPIGSSYEQYF.

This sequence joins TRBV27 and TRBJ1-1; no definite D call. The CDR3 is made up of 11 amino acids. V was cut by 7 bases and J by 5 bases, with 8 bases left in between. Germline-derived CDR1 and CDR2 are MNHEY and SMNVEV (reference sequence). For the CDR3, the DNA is TGTGCCAGCATAGGTGGGACTGAAGCTTTCTTT. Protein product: CASIGGTEAFF.

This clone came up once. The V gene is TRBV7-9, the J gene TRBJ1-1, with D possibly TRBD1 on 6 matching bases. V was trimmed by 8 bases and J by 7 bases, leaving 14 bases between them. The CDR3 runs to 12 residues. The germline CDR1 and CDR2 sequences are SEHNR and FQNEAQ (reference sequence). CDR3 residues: CASGPGANEAFF. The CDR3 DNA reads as TGTGCCAGCGGCCCAGGGGCGAATGAAGCTTTCTTT.

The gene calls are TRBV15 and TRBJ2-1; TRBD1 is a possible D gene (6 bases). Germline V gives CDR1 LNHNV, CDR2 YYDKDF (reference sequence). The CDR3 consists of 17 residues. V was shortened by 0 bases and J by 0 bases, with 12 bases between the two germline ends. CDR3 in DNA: TGTGCCACCAGCAGAGATGTGGGGGCTTCCTCCTACAATGAGCAGTTCTTC. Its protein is CATSRDVGASSYNEQFF.